These T cell receptor beta chains were read from a single sample in a study of CD8 T cells in Susac syndrome. TCRdb re-analysed the immunoSEQ multiplex PCR reads in MiXCR, keeping a single row per CDR3 protein. The sample carries about 21,000 distinct CDR3 sequences, just under 95% recorded once. Sequencing was carried out using CD8+ T cells from PBMCs. The receptors originated from a human donor in good health. CDR3s include the opening cysteine and the closing phenylalanine or tryptophan. The order of the fields is clone size, D gene, V gene, J gene, CDR3 protein, CDR3 DNA. D genes are given only for firm matches. Only part of the rows carry a size: once, few, many, or a class if the clone is expanded.

NA	TRBD2	TRBV20-1	TRBJ2-7	CSAKTSGGVYEQYF	TGCAGTGCTAAGACTAGCGGGGGGGTCTACGAGCAGTACTTC
once	TRBD2	TRBV20-1	TRBJ2-2	CSARDGLAGEAGELFF	TGCAGTGCTAGAGATGGGCTAGCGGGGGAGGCCGGGGAGCTGTTTTTT
once	NA	TRBV20-1	TRBJ1-3	CSARLDPSSGNTIYF	TGCAGTGCTAGATTGGACCCTTCCTCTGGAAACACCATATATTTT
NA	TRBD1	TRBV27	TRBJ1-4	CASSLRTGGLATNEKLFF	TGTGCCAGCAGTTTACGGACAGGGGGCTTGGCAACTAATGAAAAACTGTTTTTT
NA	NA	TRBV6-2/TRBV6-3	TRBJ1-2	CASSYSLLYGYTF	TGTGCCAGCAGTTACTCCCTTCTCTATGGCTACACCTTC
NA	NA	TRBV27	TRBJ2-1	CASSFSSGRQFF	TGTGCCAGCAGTTTTTCATCGGGGAGGCAGTTCTTC
NA	TRBD1	TRBV7-9	TRBJ2-2	CASSPPQGAPGELFF	TGTGCCAGCAGCCCCCCCCAGGGGGCACCCGGGGAGCTGTTTTTT
NA	NA	TRBV7-8	TRBJ2-3	CASTPRRGSSTDTQYF	TGTGCCAGCACCCCCCGCCGGGGGTCCTCCACAGATACGCAGTATTTT
NA	NA	TRBV7-9	TRBJ1-1	CASGGRLGIEEAFF	TGTGCCAGCGGCGGCCGTCTGGGGATTGAAGAAGCTTTCTTT
NA	TRBD1	TRBV7-9	TRBJ2-7	CASSLALTGGYEQYF	TGTGCCAGCAGCTTAGCATTGACAGGGGGCTACGAGCAGTACTTC
NA	NA	TRBV9	TRBJ1-1	CASSAHETGKNTEAFF	TGTGCCAGCAGCGCCCACGAAACAGGGAAGAACACTGAAGCTTTCTTT
NA	NA	TRBV11-2	TRBJ2-7	CASSLDRVGMTYEQYF	TGTGCCAGCAGCTTAGATCGTGTGGGGATGACCTACGAGCAGTACTTC
once	NA	TRBV5-5	TRBJ2-5	CASSLGRGEYGQETQYF	TGTGCCAGCAGCTTGGGTAGGGGGGAATACGGCCAAGAGACCCAGTACTTC
NA	TRBD1	TRBV7-9	TRBJ1-3	CASSGQGAHSGNTIYF	TGTGCCAGCAGCGGACAGGGGGCCCACTCTGGAAACACCATATATTTT
NA	TRBD2	TRBV7-8	TRBJ2-4	CASSPVLAGLQNIQYF	TGTGCCAGCAGCCCTGTGCTAGCGGGCCTACAAAACATTCAGTACTTC
once	NA	TRBV12-3/TRBV12-4	TRBJ1-1	CASSLSMNTEAFF	TGTGCCAGCAGCCTGAGTATGAACACTGAAGCTTTCTTT
NA	NA	TRBV12-3/TRBV12-4	TRBJ2-7	CASSFDRSYEQYF	TGTGCCAGCAGTTTCGACAGATCCTACGAGCAGTACTTC